The sequence of this T cell receptor (beta chain) was determined in a study of T cell responses to AZD1222 COVID-19 vaccine. The CDR3 has 14 amino acids. Germline V gene data show CDR1 as SGHRS and CDR2 as YFSETQ. After removal of 4 bases from V and 4 bases from J, the junction contained 3 bases not matched to a gene. Notes on the study in general: Across the whole spike, CD4 TCRs peaked at regions 160-218 and 743-854. The breadth and depth of Spike-specific TCRs increased once two AZD1222 doses had been given. A mostly white British donor set with more females was recruited, and clonal diversity was possibly underestimated. Seropositive status at baseline applied to only five to seven AZD1222 recipients.

With regard to this clone: Its matching antigen is unknown.

Clones were read by immunoSEQ multiplex PCR, and TCRdb kept only the in-frame ones, dropping some. The sample yields about 150,000 clones, roughly nine tenths seen once. The input for sequencing was peripheral blood, taken after recovery from COVID-19. The TCR originated in an adult who had recovered from COVID-19. The chain carries TRBV5-1 and TRBJ1-1; TRBD1 agrees at 11 bases. This CDR3 reads CASSPGTGGTEAFF. Here the CDR3 DNA reads TGCGCCAGCAGCCCGGGGACAGGGGGCACTGAAGCTTTCTTT.